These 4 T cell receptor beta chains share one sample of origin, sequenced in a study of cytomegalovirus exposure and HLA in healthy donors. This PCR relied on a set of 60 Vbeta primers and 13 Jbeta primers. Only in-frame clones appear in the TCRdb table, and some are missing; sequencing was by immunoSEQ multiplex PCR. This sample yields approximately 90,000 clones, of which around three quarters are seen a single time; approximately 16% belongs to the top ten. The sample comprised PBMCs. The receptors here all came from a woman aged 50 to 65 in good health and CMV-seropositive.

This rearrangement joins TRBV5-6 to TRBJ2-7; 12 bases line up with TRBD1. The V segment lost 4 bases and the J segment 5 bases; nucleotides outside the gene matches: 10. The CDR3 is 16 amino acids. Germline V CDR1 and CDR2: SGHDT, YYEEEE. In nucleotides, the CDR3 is TGTGCCAGCAGCCTAACGACCGGGACAGGGGGCAACGAGCAGTACTTC. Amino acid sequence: CASSLTTGTGGNEQYF.

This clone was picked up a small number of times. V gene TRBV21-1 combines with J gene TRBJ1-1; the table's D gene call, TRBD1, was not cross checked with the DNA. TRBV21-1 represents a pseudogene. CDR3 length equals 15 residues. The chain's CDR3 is CASSKPRDGNTEAFF. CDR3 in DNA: TGTGCCAGCAGCAAACCCAGGGATGGGAACACTGAAGCTTTCTTT.

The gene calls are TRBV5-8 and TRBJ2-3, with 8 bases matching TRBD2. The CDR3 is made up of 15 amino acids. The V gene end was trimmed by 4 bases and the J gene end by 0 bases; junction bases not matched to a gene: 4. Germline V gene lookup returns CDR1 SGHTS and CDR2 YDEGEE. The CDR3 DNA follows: TGTGCCAGCAGCGTAGCGGGACCTAGCACAGATACGCAGTATTTT. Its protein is CASSVAGPSTDTQYF.

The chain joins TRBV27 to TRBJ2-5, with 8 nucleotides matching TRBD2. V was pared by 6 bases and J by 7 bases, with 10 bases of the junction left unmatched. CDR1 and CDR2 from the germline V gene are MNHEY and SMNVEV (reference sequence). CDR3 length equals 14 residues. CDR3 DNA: TGTGCCAGCAGAGGGACTAGATCTCTGGGGACCCAGTACTTC. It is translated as CASRGTRSLGTQYF.